The sequence of this T cell receptor beta chain was determined in a study of T-cell memory formation after mild COVID-19. Background on the study: Most TCR clusters belonged to a single donor.

Losses at the gene ends were 7 bases for V and 5 bases for J; bases not matched to a gene: 16. CDR1 KGHDR and CDR2 SFDVKD come from the germline V gene. This CDR3 spans 17 amino acids. Study-level results: Some clones that responded were present in memory (sampled pre-infection), which suggests cross-reactive memory joined.

This clonotype has at least ten counts. Its target is unknown. Amplification by 5'RACE using constant-segment primers produced TCR alpha and TCR beta cDNA libraries that carried sample barcodes and UMIs. Using its own MiXCR run on the 5' RACE reads, TCRdb lists one record per CDR3 protein. The sample comprises about 190,000 distinct CDR3 sequences, around 27% of which are singletons, and about an eighth rests with the top ten. The receptor was derived from an adult woman who had mild COVID-19 (a few samples of this study predate the infection). Cell type and time point are not known. This sequence joins TRBV24-1 and TRBJ2-3; 8 bases agree with TRBD1. The material sequenced was PBMCs or a T cell subset sorted from them (not recorded which). In DNA, the CDR3 is TGTGCCACCAGCCCCGGGACAGGATATCCCCAAGGAGATACGCAGTATTTT. Residues: CATSPGTGYPQGDTQYF.